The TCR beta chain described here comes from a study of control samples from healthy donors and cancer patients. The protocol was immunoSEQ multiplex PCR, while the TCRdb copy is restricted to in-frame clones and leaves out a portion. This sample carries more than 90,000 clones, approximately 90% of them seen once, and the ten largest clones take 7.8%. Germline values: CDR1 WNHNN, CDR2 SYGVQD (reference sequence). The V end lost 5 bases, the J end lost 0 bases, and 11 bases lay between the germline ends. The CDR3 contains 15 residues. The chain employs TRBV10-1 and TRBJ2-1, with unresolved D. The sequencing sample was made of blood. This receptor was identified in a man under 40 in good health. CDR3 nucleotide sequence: TGCGCCAGCAGTCCCCGCTACGGCTCCTACAATGAGCAGTTCTTC. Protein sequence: CASSPRYGSYNEQFF.